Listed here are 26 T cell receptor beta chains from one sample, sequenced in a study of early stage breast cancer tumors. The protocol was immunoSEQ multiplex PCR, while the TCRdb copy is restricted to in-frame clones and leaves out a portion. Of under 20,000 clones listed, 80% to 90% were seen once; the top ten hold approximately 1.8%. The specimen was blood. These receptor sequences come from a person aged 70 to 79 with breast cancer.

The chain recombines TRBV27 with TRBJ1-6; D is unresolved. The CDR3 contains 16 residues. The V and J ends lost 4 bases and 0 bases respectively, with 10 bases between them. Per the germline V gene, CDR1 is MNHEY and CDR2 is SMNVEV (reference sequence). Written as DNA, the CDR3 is TGTGCCAGCAGTTCAGGCCCCAGCTCCTATAATTCACCCCTCCACTTT. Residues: CASSSGPSSYNSPLHF.

CDR3 sequence: CASSEGRGNTIYF. In nucleotides, the CDR3 is TGTGCCAGCTCGGAAGGGAGGGGAAACACCATATATTTT. V usage is TRBV7-2 and J usage is TRBJ1-3; D is ambiguous. V was clipped by 8 bases and J by 4 bases, with 12 bases between them. Per the germline V gene, CDR1 is SGHTA and CDR2 is FQGNSA. The CDR3 sequence is 13 residues long.

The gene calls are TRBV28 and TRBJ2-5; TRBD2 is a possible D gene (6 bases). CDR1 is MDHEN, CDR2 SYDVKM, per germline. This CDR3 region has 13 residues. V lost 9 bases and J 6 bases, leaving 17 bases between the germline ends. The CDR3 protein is CASLRESRKTQYF. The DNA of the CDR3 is TGTGCCAGTCTCCGGGAGAGTCGAAAGACCCAGTACTTC.

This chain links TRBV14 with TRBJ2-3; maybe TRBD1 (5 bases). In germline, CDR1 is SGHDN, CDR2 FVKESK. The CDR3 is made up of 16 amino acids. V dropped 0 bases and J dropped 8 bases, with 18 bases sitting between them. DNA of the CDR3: TGTGCCAGCAGCCAAGAGAATAGGGGTAAAGGTCGTACGCAGTATTTT. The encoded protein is CASSQENRGKGRTQYF.

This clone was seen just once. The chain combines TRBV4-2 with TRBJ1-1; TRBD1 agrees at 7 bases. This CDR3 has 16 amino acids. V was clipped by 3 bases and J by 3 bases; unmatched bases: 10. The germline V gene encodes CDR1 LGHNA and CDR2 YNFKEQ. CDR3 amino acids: CASSQPGTESYTEAFF. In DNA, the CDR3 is TGTGCCAGCAGCCAGCCCGGGACAGAGAGCTACACTGAAGCTTTCTTT.

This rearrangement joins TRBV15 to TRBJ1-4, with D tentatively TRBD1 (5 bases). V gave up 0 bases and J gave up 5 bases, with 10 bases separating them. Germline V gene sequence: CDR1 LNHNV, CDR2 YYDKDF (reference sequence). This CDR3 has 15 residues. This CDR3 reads CATSRDQGGNEKLFF. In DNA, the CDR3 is TGTGCCACCAGCAGAGATCAGGGAGGGAATGAAAAACTGTTTTTT.

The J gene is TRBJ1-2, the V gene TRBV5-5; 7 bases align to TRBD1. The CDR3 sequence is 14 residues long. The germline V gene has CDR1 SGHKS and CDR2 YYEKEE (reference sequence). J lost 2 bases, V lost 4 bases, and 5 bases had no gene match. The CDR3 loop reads CASSPLGGNYGYTF. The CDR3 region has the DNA TGTGCCAGCAGCCCCTTAGGGGGCAACTATGGCTACACCTTC.

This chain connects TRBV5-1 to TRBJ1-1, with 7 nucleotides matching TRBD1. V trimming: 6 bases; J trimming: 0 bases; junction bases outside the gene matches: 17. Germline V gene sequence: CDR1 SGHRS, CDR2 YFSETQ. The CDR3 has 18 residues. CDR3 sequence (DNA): TGCGCCAGCACCCCAGGACAGGCCGTAGGTAATATGAACACTGAAGCTTTCTTT. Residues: CASTPGQAVGNMNTEAFF. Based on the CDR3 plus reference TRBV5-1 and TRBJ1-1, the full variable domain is KAGVTQTPRYLIKTRGQQVTLSCSPISGHRSVSWYQQTPGQGLQFLFEYFSETQRNKGNFPGRFSGRQFSNSRSEMNVSTLELGDSALYLCASTPGQAVGNMNTEAFFGQGTRLTVV.

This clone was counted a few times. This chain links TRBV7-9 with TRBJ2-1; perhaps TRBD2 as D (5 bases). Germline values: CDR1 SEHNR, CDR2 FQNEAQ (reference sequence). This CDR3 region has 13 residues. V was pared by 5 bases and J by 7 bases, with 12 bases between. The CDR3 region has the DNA TGTGCCAGCAGCGTGGACTCATGGAATGAGCAGTTCTTC. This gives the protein CASSVDSWNEQFF.

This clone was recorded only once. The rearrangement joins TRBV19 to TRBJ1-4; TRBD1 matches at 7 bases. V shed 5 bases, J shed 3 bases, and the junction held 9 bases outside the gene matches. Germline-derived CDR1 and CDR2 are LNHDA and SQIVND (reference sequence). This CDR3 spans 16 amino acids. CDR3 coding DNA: TGTGCCAGTAGTCCAAGGACCGGGACAGCTAATGAAAAACTGTTTTTT. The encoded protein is CASSPRTGTANEKLFF.

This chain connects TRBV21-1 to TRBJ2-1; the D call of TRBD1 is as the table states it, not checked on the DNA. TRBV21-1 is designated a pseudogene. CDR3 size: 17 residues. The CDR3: CASSKVGQGQVYNEQFF. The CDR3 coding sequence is TGTGCCAGCAGCAAAGTAGGACAGGGTCAGGTTTACAATGAGCAGTTCTTC.

The CDR3 coding sequence is TGCGCCAGCAGCCCGGACAGCTCCTACAATGAGCAGTTCTTC. As protein: CASSPDSSYNEQFF. The chain recombines TRBV5-1 with TRBJ2-1; perhaps TRBD1 as D (6 bases). CDR3 size: 14 residues. V was pared by 4 bases and J by 0 bases, with 8 bases between. CDR1 and CDR2 (germline): SGHRS, YFSETQ.

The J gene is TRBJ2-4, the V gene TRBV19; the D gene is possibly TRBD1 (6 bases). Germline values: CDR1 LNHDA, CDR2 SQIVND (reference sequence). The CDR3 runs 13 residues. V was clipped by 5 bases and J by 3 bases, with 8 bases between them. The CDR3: CASSSGHKNIQYF. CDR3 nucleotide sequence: TGTGCCAGTAGTTCGGGACACAAAAACATTCAGTACTTC.

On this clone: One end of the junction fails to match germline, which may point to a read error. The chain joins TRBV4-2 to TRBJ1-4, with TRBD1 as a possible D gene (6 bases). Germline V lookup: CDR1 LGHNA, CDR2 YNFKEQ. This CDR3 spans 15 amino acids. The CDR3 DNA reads TGTGCCAGCAGCCCCACACAGGGAACTTATGAAAAACTGTTTTTT. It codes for CASSPTQGTYEKLFF.

The CDR3 sequence is CASSRAAIMGVGELFF. DNA for the CDR3: TGTGCCAGCAGCCGAGCCGCAATTATGGGAGTCGGGGAGCTGTTTTTT. The rearrangement uses TRBV28 and TRBJ2-2, with a tentative D call TRBD2 (5 bases). Germline V gene data show CDR1 as MDHEN and CDR2 as SYDVKM. This CDR3 region has 16 residues. V gave up 6 bases and J gave up 7 bases, with 21 bases separating them. Looking up the rest from reference TRBV28 and TRBJ2-2 gives the full variable domain: DVKVTQSSRYLVKRTGEKVFLECVQDMDHENMFWYRQDPGLGLRLIYFSYDVKMKEKGDIPEGYSVSREKKERFSLILESASTNQTSMYLCASSRAAIMGVGELFFGEGSRLTVL.

In DNA form, the CDR3 reads TGCGCCAGCAGCGTGGGACAGAGTAACTATGGCTACACCTTC. Its translation is CASSVGQSNYGYTF. The rearrangement joins TRBV5-1 to TRBJ1-2; 7 bases are shared with TRBD1. The CDR3 has 14 residues. The germline V gene encodes CDR1 SGHRS and CDR2 YFSETQ. J lost 1 base, V lost 4 bases, and 4 bases had no gene match.

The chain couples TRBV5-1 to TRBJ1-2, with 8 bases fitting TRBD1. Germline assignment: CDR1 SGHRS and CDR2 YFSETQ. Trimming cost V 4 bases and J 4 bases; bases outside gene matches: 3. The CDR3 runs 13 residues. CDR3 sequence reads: CASSPGGGYGYTF. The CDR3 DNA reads TGCGCCAGCAGCCCAGGGGGCGGCTATGGCTACACCTTC.

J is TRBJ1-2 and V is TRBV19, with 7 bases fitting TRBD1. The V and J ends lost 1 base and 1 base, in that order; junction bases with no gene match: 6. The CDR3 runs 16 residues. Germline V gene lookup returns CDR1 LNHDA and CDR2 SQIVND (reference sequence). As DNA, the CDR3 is TGTGCCAGTAGTATAGCTTGGGGACAGCGTAACTATGGCTACACCTTC. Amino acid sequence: CASSIAWGQRNYGYTF.

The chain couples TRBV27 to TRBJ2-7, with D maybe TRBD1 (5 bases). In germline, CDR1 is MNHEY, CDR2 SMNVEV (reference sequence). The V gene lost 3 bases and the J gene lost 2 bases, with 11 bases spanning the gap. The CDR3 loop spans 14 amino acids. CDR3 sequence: CASSFLGQAYEQYF. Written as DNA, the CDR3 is TGTGCCAGCAGTTTTCTTGGACAAGCCTACGAGCAGTACTTC.

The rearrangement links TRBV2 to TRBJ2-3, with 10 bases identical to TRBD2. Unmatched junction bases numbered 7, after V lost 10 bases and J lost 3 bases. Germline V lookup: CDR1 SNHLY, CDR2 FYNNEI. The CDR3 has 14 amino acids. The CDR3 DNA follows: TGTGCCACAAGAGCGGGGGGGCTAACAGATACGCAGTATTTT. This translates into CATRAGGLTDTQYF. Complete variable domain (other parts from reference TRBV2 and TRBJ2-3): EPEVTQTPSHQVTQMGQEVILRCVPISNHLYFYWYRQILGQKVEFLVSFYNNEISEKSEIFDDQFSVERPDGSNFTLKIRSTKLEDSAMYFCATRAGGLTDTQYFGPGTRLTVL.

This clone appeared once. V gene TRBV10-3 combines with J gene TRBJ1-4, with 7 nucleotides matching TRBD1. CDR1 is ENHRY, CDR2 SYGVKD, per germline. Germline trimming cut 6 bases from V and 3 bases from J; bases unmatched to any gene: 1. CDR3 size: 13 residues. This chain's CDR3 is CAIRQGANEKLFF. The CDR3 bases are TGTGCCATCAGGCAGGGGGCTAATGAAAAACTGTTTTTT.

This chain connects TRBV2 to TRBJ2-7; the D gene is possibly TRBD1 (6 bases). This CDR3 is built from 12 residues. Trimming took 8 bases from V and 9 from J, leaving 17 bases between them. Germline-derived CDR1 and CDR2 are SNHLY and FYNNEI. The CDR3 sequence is CASSGQNPLQYF. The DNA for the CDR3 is TGTGCCAGCTCTGGACAGAACCCCCTGCAGTACTTC.

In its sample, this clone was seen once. This CDR3 is CASKRDNQPQHF. As DNA, the CDR3 is TGTGCCAGCAAACGGGACAATCAGCCCCAGCATTTT. The chain recombines TRBV28 with TRBJ1-5; no reliable D call. V gave up 7 bases and J gave up 3 bases, with 7 bases separating them. CDR1 and CDR2 (germline): MDHEN, SYDVKM. This CDR3 contains 12 residues. Full variable domain (outside the CDR3, taken from reference TRBV28 and TRBJ1-5): DVKVTQSSRYLVKRTGEKVFLECVQDMDHENMFWYRQDPGLGLRLIYFSYDVKMKEKGDIPEGYSVSREKKERFSLILESASTNQTSMYLCASKRDNQPQHFGDGTRLSIL.

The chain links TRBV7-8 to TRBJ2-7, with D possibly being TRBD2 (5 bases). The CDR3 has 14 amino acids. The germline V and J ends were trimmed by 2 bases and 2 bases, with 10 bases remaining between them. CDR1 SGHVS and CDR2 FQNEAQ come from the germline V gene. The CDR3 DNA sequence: TGTGCCAGCAGCTTATCGGTGGGAGCCTACGAGCAGTACTTC. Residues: CASSLSVGAYEQYF.

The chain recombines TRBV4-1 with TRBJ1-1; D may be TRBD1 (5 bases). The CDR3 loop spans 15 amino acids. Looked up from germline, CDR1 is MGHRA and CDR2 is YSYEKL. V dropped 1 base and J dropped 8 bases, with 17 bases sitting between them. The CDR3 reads CASSQADTPNGEAFF. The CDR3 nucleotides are TGCGCCAGCAGCCAAGCGGACACTCCGAACGGAGAAGCTTTCTTT.

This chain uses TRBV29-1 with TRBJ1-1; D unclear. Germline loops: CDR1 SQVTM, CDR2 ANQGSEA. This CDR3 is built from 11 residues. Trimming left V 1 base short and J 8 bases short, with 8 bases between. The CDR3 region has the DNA TGCAGCGTTGAAGGAGGTAACGAAGCTTTCTTT. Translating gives CSVEGGNEAFF.